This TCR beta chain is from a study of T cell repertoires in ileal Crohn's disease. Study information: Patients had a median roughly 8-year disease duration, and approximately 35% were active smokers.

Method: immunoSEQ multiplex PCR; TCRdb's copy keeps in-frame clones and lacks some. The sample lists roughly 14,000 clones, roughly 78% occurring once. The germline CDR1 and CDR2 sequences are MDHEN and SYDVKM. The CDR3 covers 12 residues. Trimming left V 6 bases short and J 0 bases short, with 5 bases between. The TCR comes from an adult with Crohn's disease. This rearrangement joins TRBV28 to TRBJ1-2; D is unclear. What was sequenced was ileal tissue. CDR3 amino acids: CASSFSNYGYTF. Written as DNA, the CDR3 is TGTGCCAGCAGCTTCTCTAACTATGGCTACACCTTC.